Following are 13 T cell receptor beta chains from one sample sequenced in a study of blood T cell repertoires in COVID-19. TCRdb's table, derived via immunoSEQ multiplex PCR, lists solely in-frame clones and lacks some. The table has approximately 210,000 clones, around 82% seen once. Sequenced material: peripheral blood. These receptors were collected from a middle-aged woman with acute or convalescent COVID-19.

This rearrangement joins TRBV30 to TRBJ2-3; tentatively, D is TRBD2 (5 bases). The CDR3 has 13 amino acids. Germline V gene data show CDR1 as GTSNPN and CDR2 as SVGIG (reference sequence). Trimming shortened V by 5 bases and J by 5 bases, and 14 bases separated the two germline ends. CDR3 nucleotides: TGTGCCTGGGGGGAGTGGACCGGAGATACGCAGTATTTT. As protein: CAWGEWTGDTQYF.

V gene TRBV7-2 combines with J gene TRBJ1-1, with D tentatively TRBD1 (5 bases). V shed 7 bases and J shed 8 bases, with 17 bases lying between them. Germline CDR1 reads SGHTA; CDR2 reads FQGNSA. The length of the CDR3 is 13 residues. In nucleotides, the CDR3 is TGTGCCAGCACCTCGGAACAGGCTCAGGAAGCTTTCTTT. Translation: CASTSEQAQEAFF.

The chain's CDR3 is CASAAARAASPLHF. As DNA, the CDR3 is TGCGCCAGCGCGGCCGCCAGGGCGGCCTCACCCCTCCACTTT. This rearrangement joins TRBV5-1 to TRBJ1-6, with a possible D match to TRBD1 (5 bases). Germline V gives CDR1 SGHRS, CDR2 YFSETQ. V shed 7 bases and J shed 10 bases, with 18 bases lying between them. The CDR3 extends over 14 amino acids.

This clone was seen just once. This sequence joins TRBV6-5 and TRBJ1-3, with D tentatively TRBD1 (6 bases). Trimming left V 6 bases short and J 1 base short, with 10 bases between. The CDR3 consists of 14 residues. Germline V gives CDR1 MNHEY, CDR2 SVGAGI. This CDR3 is CASRPRGSGNTIYF. The CDR3 DNA reads as TGTGCCAGCAGACCCAGGGGTTCTGGAAACACCATATATTTT.

The rearrangement joins TRBV15 to TRBJ2-3, with no clear D. CDR1 is LNHNV and CDR2 is YYDKDF in the germline V gene (reference sequence). Deletions cut 0 bases from V and 2 bases from J, with 3 bases between. The CDR3 length is 13 residues. The CDR3 sequence: CATSRDHTDTQYF. The CDR3 DNA is TGTGCCACCAGCAGAGATCACACAGATACGCAGTATTTT.

The chain uses TRBV4-1 and TRBJ1-3, with 7 bases lining up with TRBD1. Germline V gene lookup returns CDR1 MGHRA and CDR2 YSYEKL. With V trimmed by 2 bases and J by 1 base, 5 bases remained unmatched. This CDR3 is built from 16 residues. As DNA, the CDR3 is TGCGCCAGCAGCCAAATTAAGACAGGGTCTGGAAACACCATATATTTT. Its protein is CASSQIKTGSGNTIYF.

This clone was seen a single time. The rearrangement links TRBV19 to TRBJ2-1; D may be TRBD2 (5 bases). The V end was cut by 5 bases, the J end by 2 bases, with 25 bases between. The CDR3 has 19 amino acids. The germline gives CDR1 LNHDA, CDR2 SQIVND (reference sequence). CDR3 protein: CASSSPHGGLHGTYNEQFF. The CDR3 DNA reads as TGTGCCAGTAGTTCCCCGCATGGTGGACTCCACGGAACCTACAATGAGCAGTTCTTC. The variable domain in full, completed from reference TRBV19 and TRBJ2-1, reads DGGITQSPKYLFRKEGQNVTLSCEQNLNHDAMYWYRQDPGQGLRLIYYSQIVNDFQKGDIAEGYSVSREKKESFPLTVTSAQKNPTAFYLCASSSPHGGLHGTYNEQFFGPGTRLTVL.

The chain recombines TRBV29-1 with TRBJ1-5, with D tentatively TRBD1 (5 bases). This CDR3 has 13 residues. V lost 4 bases and J 3 bases, leaving 10 bases between the germline ends. CDR1 and CDR2 (germline): SQVTM, ANQGSEA. CDR3 bases: TGCAGCGTTGGGGCAGGGTTCAATCAGCCCCAGCATTTT. This sequence encodes CSVGAGFNQPQHF.

This clone was detected only a few times. The chain couples TRBV24-1 to TRBJ1-2; 10 bases are a match to TRBD1. The ends lost 3 bases at V and 4 bases at J; junction bases unmatched: 13. The germline CDR1 and CDR2 sequences are KGHDR and SFDVKD. The length of the CDR3 is 18 residues. CDR3 nucleotides: TGTGCCACCAGTGATAACAGTCCCGGGACAGGGGAAATCTATGGCTACACCTTC. It yields the protein CATSDNSPGTGEIYGYTF.

The chain carries TRBV7-3 and TRBJ2-2; 10 nucleotides agree with TRBD1. Losses at the gene ends were 4 bases for V and 3 bases for J; bases not matched to a gene: 5. Per the germline V gene, CDR1 is SGHTA and CDR2 is FQGTGA. The CDR3 consists of 16 residues. In DNA, the CDR3 is TGTGCCAGCAGCTCCGACAGGGGGCTTGACACCGGGGAGCTGTTTTTT. Its translation: CASSSDRGLDTGELFF. Using reference TRBV7-3 and TRBJ2-2 for the parts outside the CDR3, the full variable domain is GAGVSQTPSNKVTEKGKYVELRCDPISGHTALYWYRQSLGQGPEFLIYFQGTGAADDSGLPNDRFFAVRPEGSVSTLKIQRTERGDSAVYLCASSSDRGLDTGELFFGEGSRLTVL.

V usage is TRBV2 and J usage is TRBJ2-2; weak D call: TRBD1 (5 bases). The germline V gene encodes CDR1 SNHLY and CDR2 FYNNEI. Trimming shortened V by 7 bases and J by 6 bases, and 18 bases separated the two germline ends. CDR3 length: 15 residues. The DNA of the CDR3 is TGTGCCAGCAAGGTCGAGTCAGGGCGAGCCGGGGAGCTGTTTTTT. This codes for CASKVESGRAGELFF. The full variable domain, completed using reference TRBV2 and TRBJ2-2, is EPEVTQTPSHQVTQMGQEVILRCVPISNHLYFYWYRQILGQKVEFLVSFYNNEISEKSEIFDDQFSVERPDGSNFTLKIRSTKLEDSAMYFCASKVESGRAGELFFGEGSRLTVL.

The chain combines TRBV21-1 with TRBJ2-7; whether TRBD2, the table's D call, matches the DNA was not checked. TRBV21-1 is noted as a pseudogene. The CDR3 has 17 residues. The CDR3 region is CASSKALAGLRSYEQYF. The CDR3 DNA reads TGTGCCAGCAGCAAGGCCCTAGCGGGACTACGCTCCTACGAGCAGTACTTC.

This chain uses TRBV5-1 with TRBJ2-7; maybe TRBD2 (7 bases). The CDR3 runs to 16 residues. V shed 2 bases and J shed 0 bases, with 15 bases lying between them. Germline V lookup: CDR1 SGHRS, CDR2 YFSETQ. The CDR3 DNA follows: TGCGCCAGCAGCTTAGGGGGGGGCGGTAGCTCCTACGAGCAGTACTTC. Translating it yields CASSLGGGGSSYEQYF.